This passage covers 26 T cell receptor beta chains from one sample sequenced in a study of shared clonotypes between healthy human individuals. Cells designated naive CD8 were CD45RO-negative and were positively selected for CCR7, with terminally differentiated effector memory CD45RA+ cells excluded. The protocol was immunoSEQ multiplex PCR, while the TCRdb copy is restricted to in-frame clones and leaves out a portion. The sample consists of roughly 1,800,000 clones, about 95% of them appearing once. The specimen sequenced was naive CD8+ T cells sorted from blood. Receptor source: a man aged 18 to 35 in good health.

This clone was detected only a few times. The rearrangement links TRBV6-4 to TRBJ1-5; D gene unclear. Germline loops: CDR1 MRHNA, CDR2 SNTAGT. CDR3 length: 15 residues. V lost 7 bases and J 4 bases, leaving 17 bases between the germline ends. CDR3 sequence reads: CASTPWAGLNQPQHF. The CDR3 DNA reads TGTGCCAGCACCCCCTGGGCAGGCTTGAATCAGCCCCAGCATTTT.

The chain uses TRBV6-5 and TRBJ2-2; 10 bases are shared with TRBD1. V lost 8 bases, J lost 1 base, and 4 bases stayed unmatched. This CDR3 is 15 amino acids long. CDR1 and CDR2 (germline): MNHEY, SVGAGI. The CDR3, as DNA: TGTGCCAGCCTAGGGACAGGGGTGAACACCGGGGAGCTGTTTTTT. Protein sequence: CASLGTGVNTGELFF.

The V and J genes are TRBV29-1 and TRBJ2-1, with D maybe TRBD2 (6 bases). The V gene lost 4 bases and the J gene lost 0 bases, with 13 bases spanning the gap. This CDR3 region has 15 residues. CDR1 and CDR2 (germline): SQVTM, ANQGSEA. The CDR3 DNA reads TGCAGCGTTGCTACGGACTACGGCTCCTACAATGAGCAGTTCTTC. Translating gives CSVATDYGSYNEQFF.

On this clone: Different DNA sequences within this sample yield the same CDR3. This chain joins TRBV7-6 and TRBJ2-3; TRBD2 aligns across 11 bases. Per the germline V gene, CDR1 is SGHVS and CDR2 is FNYEAQ. CDR3 size: 15 residues. J was trimmed by 5 bases and V by 2 bases; bases with no gene match: 3. CDR3 amino acids: CASSLLAGGIDTQYF. As DNA, the CDR3 is TGTGCCAGCAGCTTATTAGCGGGGGGGATAGATACGCAGTATTTT.

The chain links TRBV27 to TRBJ2-7; TRBD2 agrees at 11 bases. With V trimmed by 3 bases and J by 10 bases, 8 bases remained unmatched. The germline V gene has CDR1 MNHEY and CDR2 SMNVEV (reference sequence). CDR3 length: 14 amino acids. This CDR3 reads CASSFLTSGSIQYF. The CDR3 DNA follows: TGTGCCAGCAGTTTCCTTACTAGCGGGAGTATACAGTACTTC.

The chain recombines TRBV5-6 with TRBJ2-7; 9 bases match TRBD1. This CDR3 comprises 15 residues. Trimming at V came to 4 bases and at J to 4 bases, leaving 9 bases not matched to a gene. Germline V gene lookup returns CDR1 SGHDT and CDR2 YYEEEE. The CDR3 nucleotides are TGTGCCAGCAGCGACACAGGGGGCGCGCGGTACGAGCAGTACTTC. Protein sequence: CASSDTGGARYEQYF.

This chain joins TRBV9 and TRBJ2-2; 7 bases line up with TRBD2. Germline CDR1 SGDLS, CDR2 YYNGEE. J gave up 5 bases and V 3 bases, and 7 bases lay outside the gene matches. The CDR3 totals 15 residues. CDR3 bases: TGTGCCAGCAGCGCCCTAGCGGAGAGGACCGGGGAGCTGTTTTTT. Translated, it gives CASSALAERTGELFF.

This sequence joins TRBV2 and TRBJ2-3; 10 bases align to TRBD2. The germline CDR1 and CDR2 sequences are SNHLY and FYNNEI. With V trimmed by 3 bases and J by 4 bases, 10 bases remained unmatched. The CDR3 is made up of 17 amino acids. The CDR3 DNA sequence: TGTGCCAGCAGTGACTCCCTAGCGGGAGCGGGCTCAGATACGCAGTATTTT. Protein: CASSDSLAGAGSDTQYF.

The chain links TRBV7-8 to TRBJ1-5; D remains unclear. The V end was cut by 0 bases, the J end by 3 bases, with 12 bases between. The CDR3 has 16 residues. Germline CDR1 is SGHVS and CDR2 is FQNEAQ. DNA of the CDR3: TGTGCCAGCAGCTTAGCGGAGACAAGCTACAATCAGCCCCAGCATTTT. It codes for CASSLAETSYNQPQHF. Full variable domain (rest looked up from reference TRBV7-8 and TRBJ1-5): GAGVSQSPRYKVAKRGQDVALRCDPISGHVSLFWYQQALGQGPEFLTYFQNEAQLDKSGLPSDRFFAERPEGSVSTLKIQRTQQEDSAVYLCASSLAETSYNQPQHFGDGTRLSIL.

This clone was observed a handful of times. Other DNA sequences in this specimen translate into the identical CDR3. The gene calls are TRBV5-6 and TRBJ2-7; 10 bases line up with TRBD1. J was trimmed by 2 bases and V by 2 bases; bases with no gene match: 1. The CDR3 has 14 residues. The germline V gene encodes CDR1 SGHDT and CDR2 YYEEEE. The CDR3, as DNA: TGTGCCAGCAGCTTTGGGACAGGGGCCTACGAGCAGTACTTC. This encodes CASSFGTGAYEQYF.

The chain employs TRBV6-5 and TRBJ1-2, with D tentatively TRBD1 (6 bases). The CDR3 totals 14 residues. Deletions cut 2 bases from V and 2 bases from J, with 9 bases between. CDR1 and CDR2 (germline): MNHEY, SVGAGI. CDR3 region: CASSYIGGNYGYTF. The CDR3 coding sequence is TGTGCCAGCAGTTACATAGGGGGAAACTATGGCTACACCTTC.

The chain uses TRBV27 and TRBJ2-2; the D gene is possibly TRBD2 (5 bases). This CDR3 comprises 12 residues. Germline V gene data show CDR1 as MNHEY and CDR2 as SMNVEV (reference sequence). Trimming removed 9 bases from V and 7 bases from J, with 12 bases in between. The CDR3 DNA follows: TGTGCCAGTGGGGAGCTAAACGGGGAGCTGTTTTTT. It translates to CASGELNGELFF.

This clone was found a few times. The rearrangement joins TRBV13 to TRBJ1-2; D remains ambiguous. Trimming cost V 5 bases and J 7 bases, with 17 bases left between them. The germline CDR1 and CDR2 sequences are PRHDT and FYEKMQ (reference sequence). The CDR3 covers 14 residues. As DNA, the CDR3 is TGTGCCAGCAGCGGGATCATCCCCGTCGGTGGCTACACCTTC. It translates to CASSGIIPVGGYTF.

This chain links TRBV5-1 with TRBJ2-3, with D possibly being TRBD1 or TRBD2 (6 bases each). The V end was cut by 2 bases, the J end by 4 bases, with 11 bases between. The CDR3 sequence is 14 residues long. The V gene's germline CDR1 is SGHRS and CDR2 YFSETQ. Here the CDR3 reads CASSFRGRSDTQYF. CDR3 coding DNA: TGCGCCAGCAGCTTCCGGGGGCGATCAGATACGCAGTATTTT. Together with reference TRBV5-1 and TRBJ2-3, the CDR3 gives the full variable domain: KAGVTQTPRYLIKTRGQQVTLSCSPISGHRSVSWYQQTPGQGLQFLFEYFSETQRNKGNFPGRFSGRQFSNSRSEMNVSTLELGDSALYLCASSFRGRSDTQYFGPGTRLTVL.

The rearrangement joins TRBV30 to TRBJ2-5, with D perhaps TRBD1 (5 bases). The CDR3 extends over 14 amino acids. V dropped 2 bases and J dropped 1 base, with 11 bases sitting between them. Germline-derived CDR1 and CDR2 are GTSNPN and SVGIG (reference sequence). CDR3 protein: CAWSTGRGQETQYF. In nucleotides, the CDR3 is TGTGCCTGGAGTACCGGAAGGGGCCAAGAGACCCAGTACTTC.

This clone occurred once. The V gene is TRBV7-9, the J gene TRBJ1-1; D unresolved. Between the trimmed V and J ends, which lost 1 base and 1 base, there was a span of 10 bases. The CDR3 sequence is 15 residues long. From germline, CDR1 is SEHNR and CDR2 FQNEAQ (reference sequence). The CDR3 DNA reads TGTGCCAGCAGCTTAGGGACTCAATGGAACACTGAAGCTTTCTTT. It yields the protein CASSLGTQWNTEAFF.

The CDR3 here is CASSEGHPYYEQYF. CDR3 nucleotide sequence: TGTGCCAGCAGTGAAGGACACCCTTACTACGAGCAGTACTTC. The chain combines TRBV6-1 with TRBJ2-7, with D unclear. V was pared by 1 base and J by 3 bases, with 10 bases between. From germline, CDR1 is MNHNS and CDR2 SASEGT. The CDR3 runs to 14 residues.

The chain combines TRBV18 with TRBJ1-2, with D possibly matching TRBD1 (6 bases). CDR1 is KGHSH and CDR2 is LQKENI in the germline V gene. The CDR3 has 16 amino acids. V shed 0 bases and J shed 0 bases, with 11 bases lying between them. The CDR3 sequence is CASSPPPGDANYGYTF. CDR3 nucleotide sequence: TGTGCCAGCTCACCACCGCCAGGGGACGCTAACTATGGCTACACCTTC. Full variable domain (remainder filled in from reference TRBV18 and TRBJ1-2): NAGVMQNPRHLVRRRGQEARLRCSPMKGHSHVYWYRQLPEEGLKFMVYLQKENIIDESGMPKERFSAEFPKEGPSILRIQQVVRGDSAAYFCASSPPPGDANYGYTFGSGTRLTVV.

Worth noting for this clone: Other nucleotide sequences from this sample produce the same CDR3. The chain uses TRBV19 and TRBJ2-7; TRBD2 aligns across 10 bases. The trim removed 3 bases at V and 2 bases at J, leaving 4 bases unmatched. The CDR3 runs 15 residues. Germline V gene sequence: CDR1 LNHDA, CDR2 SQIVND (reference sequence). The CDR3 DNA reads TGTGCCAGTAGTATTCTAGCGGGAGCCACCTACGAGCAGTACTTC. Residues: CASSILAGATYEQYF.

This chain uses TRBV6-1 with TRBJ1-2, with D possibly TRBD1 on 5 matching bases. Germline CDR1 and CDR2: MNHNS and SASEGT. The germline V and J ends were trimmed by 2 bases and 4 bases, with 17 bases remaining between them. The CDR3 runs 16 residues. CDR3 sequence reads: CASSESGGMTGYGYTF. The CDR3 DNA is TGTGCCAGCAGTGAAAGCGGGGGAATGACGGGCTATGGCTACACCTTC.

V is TRBV2 and J is TRBJ2-7; D is possibly TRBD1 (7 bases). CDR1 and CDR2 from the germline V gene are SNHLY and FYNNEI. This CDR3 contains 12 residues. V shed 6 bases and J shed 4 bases, with 10 bases lying between them. The CDR3 loop reads CASRAGGYEQYF. The CDR3 DNA reads TGTGCCAGCAGGGCAGGGGGGTACGAGCAGTACTTC.

The DNA for the CDR3 is TGTGCCAGCAGCTTTGGTCCCCCTAGCACAGATACGCAGTATTTT. Translation: CASSFGPPSTDTQYF. The chain combines TRBV5-4 with TRBJ2-3; D remains ambiguous. CDR3 size: 15 residues. The V end was cut by 2 bases, the J end by 0 bases, with 10 bases between. CDR1 is SGHNT and CDR2 is YYREEE in the germline V gene (reference sequence).

This sequence joins TRBV5-5 and TRBJ2-7; the match to TRBD2 covers 8 bases. Germline V lookup: CDR1 SGHKS, CDR2 YYEKEE (reference sequence). V lost 0 bases, J lost 2 bases, and 4 bases stayed unmatched. The CDR3 runs to 15 residues. CDR3 region: CASSLVSGSAYEQYF. CDR3 nucleotide sequence: TGTGCCAGCAGCTTGGTCAGCGGGAGTGCCTACGAGCAGTACTTC.

V and J are TRBV27 and TRBJ2-5; possible D gene TRBD2, 6 bases. V lost 0 bases and J lost 3, with 14 bases in between. Germline values: CDR1 MNHEY, CDR2 SMNVEV (reference sequence). The CDR3 is made up of 16 amino acids. The CDR3 reads CASSLSSGSWEETQYF. The CDR3 DNA reads TGTGCCAGCAGTTTATCTAGCGGTAGCTGGGAAGAGACCCAGTACTTC.

The chain has TRBV2 and TRBJ2-1; 14 bases are shared with TRBD2. The CDR3 is 15 amino acids. CDR1 and CDR2 from the germline V gene are SNHLY and FYNNEI. Germline trimming cut 6 bases from V and 10 bases from J; bases unmatched to any gene: 8. The CDR3 coding sequence is TGTGCCAGCAGCGGGACTAGCGGGGGTCGAGACGAGCAGTTCTTC. Protein sequence: CASSGTSGGRDEQFF.

The chain has TRBV4-1 and TRBJ1-1, with a tentative D call TRBD1 (6 bases). The CDR3 spans 17 residues. Germline CDR1 reads MGHRA; CDR2 reads YSYEKL. Trimming took 0 bases from V and 5 from J, leaving 19 bases between them. In nucleotides, the CDR3 is TGCGCCAGCAGCCAAGATCTCTGGGGAGGGGGTCGAACTGAAGCTTTCTTT. The encoded protein is CASSQDLWGGGRTEAFF.